Reported below is one TCR beta chain. The source of the sample is a study of T cells in Graves' hyperthyroidism and ophthalmopathy. TCR beta CDR3 regions were amplified from RNA transcripts. Researchers ran a first-round RT-PCR on the TCR CDR3 using the HTBI primer set. In TCRdb, the multiplex PCR reads were re-called with MiXCR into one record per CDR3 protein. The sample yields roughly 300,000 distinct CDR3 sequences, less than 30% seen once. Hyperthyroidism in the patients, aged 18 to 65, was newly diagnosed and under 2 months in duration. The sample of blood was obtained at first hyperthyroidism diagnosis (before any ophthalmopathy symptoms). More than 8 ml fresh peripheral blood yielded the PBMCs. This clonotype originated in a man in his forties with Graves' hyperthyroidism that later progressed to Graves' ophthalmopathy. Source material: blood.

In nucleotides, the CDR3 is TGTGCCAGCAGCCAAAAAAGCTCCTACGAGCAGTACTTC. Its protein is CASSQKSSYEQYF. This sequence joins TRBV12-3 or TRBV12-4 and TRBJ2-7; no clear D gene. The CDR3 spans 13 residues. V was clipped by 6 bases and J by 0 bases, with 9 bases between them.